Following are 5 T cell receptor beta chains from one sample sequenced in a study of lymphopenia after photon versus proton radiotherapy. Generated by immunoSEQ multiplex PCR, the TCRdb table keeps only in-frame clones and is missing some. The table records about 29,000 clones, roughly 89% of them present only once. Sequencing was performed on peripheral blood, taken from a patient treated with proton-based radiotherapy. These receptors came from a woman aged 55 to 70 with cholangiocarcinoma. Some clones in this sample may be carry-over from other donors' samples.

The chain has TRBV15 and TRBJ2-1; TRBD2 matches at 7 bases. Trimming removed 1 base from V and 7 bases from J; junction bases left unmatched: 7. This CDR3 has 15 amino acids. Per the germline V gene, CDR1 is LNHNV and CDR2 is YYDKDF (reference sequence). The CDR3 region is CATSRAPAGVNEQFF. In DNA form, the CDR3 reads TGTGCCACCAGCAGAGCCCCTGCGGGGGTTAATGAGCAGTTCTTC.

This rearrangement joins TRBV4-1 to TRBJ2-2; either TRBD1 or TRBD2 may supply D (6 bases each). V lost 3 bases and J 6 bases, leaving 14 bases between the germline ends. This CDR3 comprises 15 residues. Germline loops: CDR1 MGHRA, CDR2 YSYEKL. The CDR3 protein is CASSQRDRGAGELFF. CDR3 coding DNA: TGCGCCAGCAGCCAGCGGGATAGGGGGGCCGGGGAGCTGTTTTTT.

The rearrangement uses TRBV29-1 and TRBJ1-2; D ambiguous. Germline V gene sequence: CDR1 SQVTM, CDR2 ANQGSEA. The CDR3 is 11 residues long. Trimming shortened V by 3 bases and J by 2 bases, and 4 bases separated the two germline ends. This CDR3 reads CSVDRNYGYTF. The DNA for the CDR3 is TGCAGCGTTGACCGGAACTATGGCTACACCTTC.

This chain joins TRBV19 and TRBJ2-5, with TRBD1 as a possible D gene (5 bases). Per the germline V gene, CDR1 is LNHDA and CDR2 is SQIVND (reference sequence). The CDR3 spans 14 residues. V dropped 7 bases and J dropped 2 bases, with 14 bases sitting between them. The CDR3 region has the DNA TGTGCCAGTACTAATTCCAGGGCGCAAGAGACCCAGTACTTC. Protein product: CASTNSRAQETQYF.

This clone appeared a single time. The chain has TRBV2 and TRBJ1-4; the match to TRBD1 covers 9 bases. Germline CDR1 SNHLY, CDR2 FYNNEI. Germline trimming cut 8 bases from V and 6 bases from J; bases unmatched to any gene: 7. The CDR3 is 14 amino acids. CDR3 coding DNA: TGTGCCAGCGGACAGGGACAGGGTTATGAAAAACTGTTTTTT. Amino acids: CASGQGQGYEKLFF.